What follows are 17 T cell receptor beta chains derived from one specimen sequenced in a study of PD-L1 blockade in urothelial cancer. The method was immunoSEQ multiplex PCR; TCRdb's version includes in-frame clones alone and lacks a portion of them. The sample consists of around 130,000 clones, around 84% of them appearing once. The time point was: pretreatment peripheral blood. Sequences were derived from PBMCs, sampled around atezolizumab (anti-PD-L1) treatment. These receptors all come from a middle-aged man with urothelial cancer.

The chain recombines TRBV11-1 with TRBJ2-7; D possibly corresponds to TRBD1 (6 bases). Germline CDR1 reads SGHAT; CDR2 reads FQDESV (reference sequence). CDR3 length equals 14 residues. V lost 4 bases, J lost 2 bases, and 12 bases lay in between. DNA of the CDR3: TGTGCCAGCAGCTCCCCGAGACAGGCCTACGAGCAGTACTTC. Its protein product is CASSSPRQAYEQYF. Looking up the rest from reference TRBV11-1 and TRBJ2-7 gives the full variable domain: EAEVAQSPRYKITEKSQAVAFWCDPISGHATLYWYRQILGQGPELLVQFQDESVVDDSQLPKDRFSAERLKGVDSTLKIQPAELGDSAMYLCASSSPRQAYEQYFGPGTRLTVT.

This chain links TRBV2 with TRBJ2-7, with 7 positions matching TRBD1. There are 14 residues in the CDR3. Germline-derived CDR1 and CDR2 are SNHLY and FYNNEI. J was trimmed by 4 bases and V by 6 bases; bases with no gene match: 9. CDR3 sequence reads: CASRRQGLIYEQYF. The CDR3 nucleotides read TGTGCCAGCAGAAGACAGGGTTTGATTTACGAGCAGTACTTC.

Comment on this clone: Additional DNA sequences in this sample encode the identical CDR3. CDR3 coding DNA: TGTGCCAGCAGTGTTGGGGCTAATAGCAATCAGCCCCAGCATTTT. The encoded protein is CASSVGANSNQPQHF. This chain links TRBV2 with TRBJ1-5, with a possible D match to TRBD1 (5 bases). The V and J ends lost 4 bases and 0 bases respectively, with 10 bases between them. The CDR3 extends over 15 amino acids. Germline loops: CDR1 SNHLY, CDR2 FYNNEI.

The J gene is TRBJ2-7, the V gene TRBV11-2, with unresolved D. CDR1 and CDR2 (germline): SGHAT, FQNNGV. V lost 0 bases to trimming and J lost 0 bases, with 9 bases between them. The CDR3 is 15 residues long. DNA for the CDR3: TGTGCCAGCAGCTTAGATAGAAACCCCTCCTACGAGCAGTACTTC. It yields the protein CASSLDRNPSYEQYF.

This clone has just one count. This chain links TRBV2 with TRBJ1-6; TRBD1 is a possible D gene (5 bases). The V end was cut by 4 bases, the J end by 6 bases, with 16 bases between. The CDR3 contains 16 residues. CDR1 is SNHLY and CDR2 is FYNNEI in the germline V gene. CDR3 DNA sequence: TGTGCCAGCAGTGGCGCGGGGGGGGTCGGTAATTCACCCCTCCACTTT. As protein: CASSGAGGVGNSPLHF.

The V and J genes are TRBV20-1 and TRBJ2-1, with TRBD1 identical over 7 bases. This CDR3 region has 11 residues. Germline loops: CDR1 DFQATT, CDR2 SNEGSKA (reference sequence). CDR3 in DNA: TGCGCCAGAGACAGGGTCAATGAGCAGTTCTTC. This encodes CARDRVNEQFF.

A note on this clone: The same CDR3 arises from other DNA sequences in this sample as well. The rearrangement links TRBV7-2 to TRBJ1-5; tentatively, D is TRBD1 (6 bases). V lost 5 bases to trimming and J lost 7 bases, with 12 bases between them. The germline CDR1 and CDR2 sequences are SGHTA and FQGNSA. CDR3 length equals 13 residues. The CDR3 loop is CASSLTGGQPQHF. The CDR3 nucleotides are TGTGCCAGCAGCCTGACAGGCGGGCAGCCCCAGCATTTT.

The V call is TRBV30, the J call TRBJ2-7; tentative D call: TRBD1 (6 bases). The CDR3 contains 14 residues. V was shortened by 5 bases and J by 3 bases, with 17 bases between the two germline ends. Germline loops: CDR1 GTSNPN, CDR2 SVGIG (reference sequence). The CDR3: CAWGGGQIIYEQYF. The CDR3 nucleotides read TGTGCCTGGGGGGGCGGCCAGATTATCTACGAGCAGTACTTC.

V and J are TRBV28 and TRBJ2-5; 11 bases align to TRBD1. CDR3 length: 17 amino acids. Germline CDR1 MDHEN, CDR2 SYDVKM. V lost 4 bases, J lost 4 bases, and 11 bases stayed unmatched. CDR3 sequence: CASSSTDRGRGGETQYF. CDR3 nucleotides: TGTGCCAGCAGTTCGACGGACAGGGGGCGTGGGGGAGAGACCCAGTACTTC.

The CDR3 DNA reads TGCACCAGCATAACTAGCGGGATCCCCTACGAGCAGTACTTC. Translating gives CTSITSGIPYEQYF. The V call is TRBV1, the J call TRBJ2-7; the table's D call, TRBD2, has no DNA check behind it. TRBV1 is designated a pseudogene. The CDR3 extends over 14 amino acids.

This chain links TRBV15 with TRBJ2-3; 7 positions agree with TRBD1. The CDR3 has 15 residues. Germline CDR1 LNHNV, CDR2 YYDKDF (reference sequence). Losses at the gene ends were 2 bases for V and 8 bases for J; bases not matched to a gene: 10. The CDR3 coding sequence is TGTGCCACCAGCAGAAACCGACAGGGTGCGGGTACGCAGTATTTT. Encoded protein: CATSRNRQGAGTQYF.

This sequence joins TRBV7-2 and TRBJ2-7, with 9 nucleotides matching TRBD2. Trimming took 6 bases from V and 5 from J; bases not matched to a gene: 14. The CDR3 runs 16 residues. The V gene's germline CDR1 is SGHTA and CDR2 FQGNSA. CDR3 nucleotides: TGTGCCAGCAGGCGTAATAGCGGGAGTTCCCCTAACGAGCAGTACTTC. It translates to CASRRNSGSSPNEQYF.

The chain is built from TRBV9 and TRBJ2-2; TRBD2 matches at 14 bases. Germline V gives CDR1 SGDLS, CDR2 YYNGEE. J gave up 5 bases and V 4 bases, and 4 bases lay outside the gene matches. The CDR3 is made up of 16 amino acids. Here the CDR3 reads CASSPGLAGGTGELFF. CDR3 sequence (DNA): TGTGCCAGCAGCCCAGGACTAGCGGGAGGAACCGGGGAGCTGTTTTTT.

V is TRBV5-8 and J is TRBJ1-6; possibly TRBD1 for D (5 bases). This CDR3 comprises 15 residues. The germline gives CDR1 SGHTS, CDR2 YDEGEE. Trimming took 0 bases from V and 6 from J, leaving 10 bases between them. CDR3 sequence: CASSLGQLTNSPLHF. CDR3 sequence (DNA): TGTGCCAGCAGCTTGGGACAGCTAACTAATTCACCCCTCCACTTT.

The chain couples TRBV5-4 to TRBJ2-7; D is possibly TRBD2 (6 bases). Trimming cost V 4 bases and J 5 bases, with 13 bases left between them. The CDR3 is made up of 13 amino acids. CDR1 is SGHNT and CDR2 is YYREEE in the germline V gene (reference sequence). CDR3 in DNA: TGTGCCAGCAGCCGCCGGAGGGCCGACGAGCAGTACTTC. This encodes CASSRRRADEQYF.

This clone was counted between two and nine times. V and J are TRBV2 and TRBJ1-4; perhaps TRBD1 as D (5 bases). This CDR3 is built from 14 residues. Germline CDR1 SNHLY, CDR2 FYNNEI. V lost 2 bases to trimming and J lost 5 bases, with 9 bases between them. CDR3 sequence reads: CASSERGRNEKLFF. The CDR3 coding sequence is TGTGCCAGCAGTGAAAGGGGTAGGAATGAAAAACTGTTTTTT.

The CDR3 region is CASSLEVLAGAYEQYF. CDR3 coding DNA: TGCGCCAGCAGCTTGGAGGTACTAGCGGGGGCCTACGAGCAGTACTTC. The chain combines TRBV5-1 with TRBJ2-7, with TRBD2 identical over 11 bases. The CDR3 covers 16 residues. In germline, CDR1 is SGHRS, CDR2 YFSETQ. The J segment lost 2 bases and the V segment lost 0 bases, leaving 4 bases of the junction unmatched. Full variable domain (remainder filled in from reference TRBV5-1 and TRBJ2-7): KAGVTQTPRYLIKTRGQQVTLSCSPISGHRSVSWYQQTPGQGLQFLFEYFSETQRNKGNFPGRFSGRQFSNSRSEMNVSTLELGDSALYLCASSLEVLAGAYEQYFGPGTRLTVT.